The 8 T cell receptor beta chains presented below share a single source sample, sequenced in a study of blood T cell repertoires in COVID-19. Clones were read by immunoSEQ multiplex PCR, and TCRdb kept only the in-frame ones, dropping some. The data hold 65,000 to 85,000 clones, with 79% observed a single time. Material: peripheral blood. The receptors were sampled from a woman of 80 years or more with active or convalescent COVID-19.

This rearrangement joins TRBV19 to TRBJ2-1; 7 bases are a match to TRBD1. Germline loops: CDR1 LNHDA, CDR2 SQIVND (reference sequence). With V trimmed by 4 bases and J by 4 bases, 4 bases remained unmatched. This CDR3 comprises 14 residues. The CDR3 here is CASSKGTAYNEQFF. The CDR3 bases are TGTGCCAGTAGTAAAGGGACAGCTTACAATGAGCAGTTCTTC.

The chain carries TRBV20-1 and TRBJ2-5; a possible D gene is TRBD2 (5 bases). This CDR3 has 14 residues. Looked up from germline, CDR1 is DFQATT and CDR2 is SNEGSKA (reference sequence). Trimming took 3 bases from V and 4 from J, leaving 15 bases between them. Here the CDR3 DNA reads TGCAGTGCTAGTTCGAGGGAACGTTCAGAGACCCAGTACTTC. Protein: CSASSRERSETQYF.

The chain links TRBV2 to TRBJ1-3, with 8 bases lining up with TRBD1. V was clipped by 4 bases and J by 0 bases; unmatched bases: 2. CDR3 length equals 15 residues. Germline V lookup: CDR1 SNHLY, CDR2 FYNNEI. This chain's CDR3 is CASSATGGSGNTIYF. The CDR3 bases are TGTGCCAGCAGTGCCACAGGGGGCTCTGGAAACACCATATATTTT.

V is TRBV3-1 (or the pseudogene TRBV3-2) and J is TRBJ1-2, with a weak D call TRBD1 (5 bases). From germline, CDR1 is LGHDT and CDR2 YNNKEL (reference sequence). V was shortened by 4 bases and J by 1 base, with 10 bases between the two germline ends. CDR3 length: 14 residues. CDR3 loop: CASSLDRINYGYTF. The CDR3 nucleotides read TGTGCCAGCAGCCTCGACAGAATTAACTATGGCTACACCTTC.

This chain connects TRBV29-1 to TRBJ1-1; D is possibly TRBD1 (6 bases). Trimming shortened V by 4 bases and J by 4 bases, and 19 bases separated the two germline ends. Germline CDR1 is SQVTM and CDR2 is ANQGSEA. There are 15 residues in the CDR3. CDR3: CSVGGRTESGTEAFF. CDR3 bases: TGCAGCGTTGGCGGAAGGACAGAGAGTGGCACTGAAGCTTTCTTT.

This chain joins TRBV27 and TRBJ1-6, with TRBD1 matching over 7 bases. The CDR3 is made up of 18 amino acids. Germline V lookup: CDR1 MNHEY, CDR2 SMNVEV (reference sequence). Trimming cost V 2 bases and J 9 bases; bases outside gene matches: 16. The CDR3 reads CASSLIWVDWDSVSPLHF. In DNA, the CDR3 is TGTGCCAGCAGTTTAATTTGGGTTGATTGGGACAGCGTTTCACCCCTCCACTTT.

The J gene is TRBJ1-3, the V gene TRBV9; D might be TRBD1 (6 bases). Trimming removed 5 bases at V and 1 base at J, with 10 bases between. CDR3 size: 14 residues. The germline V gene encodes CDR1 SGDLS and CDR2 YYNGEE. CDR3 DNA: TGTGCCAGCAGTCACACAGGGTCTGGAAACACCATATATTTT. Its protein product is CASSHTGSGNTIYF. Full variable domain (missing parts from reference TRBV9 and TRBJ1-3): DSGVTQTPKHLITATGQRVTLRCSPRSGDLSVYWYQQSLDQGLQFLIQYYNGEERAKGNILERFSAQQFPDLHSELNLSSLELGDSALYFCASSHTGSGNTIYFGEGSWLTVV.

This clone occurred once. The chain carries TRBV18 and TRBJ1-4; tentative D call: TRBD1 (6 bases). V lost 4 bases and J lost 0, with 6 bases in between. Germline assignment: CDR1 KGHSH and CDR2 LQKENI. This CDR3 is built from 14 residues. The CDR3 here is CASSRQATNEKLFF. The DNA of the CDR3 is TGTGCCAGCTCACGACAGGCAACTAATGAAAAACTGTTTTTT.